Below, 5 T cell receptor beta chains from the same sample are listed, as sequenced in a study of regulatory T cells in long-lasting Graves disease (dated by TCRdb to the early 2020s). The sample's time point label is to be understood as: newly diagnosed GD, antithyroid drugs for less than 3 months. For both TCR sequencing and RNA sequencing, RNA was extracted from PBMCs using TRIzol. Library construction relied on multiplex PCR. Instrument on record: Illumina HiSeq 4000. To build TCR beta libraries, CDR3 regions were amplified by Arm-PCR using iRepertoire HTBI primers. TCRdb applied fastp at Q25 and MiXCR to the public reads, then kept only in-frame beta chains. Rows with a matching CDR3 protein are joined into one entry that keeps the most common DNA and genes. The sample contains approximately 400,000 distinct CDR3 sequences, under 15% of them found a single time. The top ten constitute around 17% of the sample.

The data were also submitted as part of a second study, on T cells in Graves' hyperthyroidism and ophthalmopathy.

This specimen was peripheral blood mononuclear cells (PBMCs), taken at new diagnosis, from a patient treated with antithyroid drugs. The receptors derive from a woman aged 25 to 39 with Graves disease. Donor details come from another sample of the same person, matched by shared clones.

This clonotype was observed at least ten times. DNA for the CDR3: TGTGCCAGCAGCCAAGGATCCCCGGGAACCTACGAGCAGTACTTC. It is translated as CASSQGSPGTYEQYF. The rearrangement joins TRBV3-1 to TRBJ2-7; TRBD2 is a possible D gene (5 bases). V was cut by 1 base and J by 2 bases, with 12 bases left in between. Germline CDR1 is LGHDT and CDR2 is YNNKEL (reference sequence). The CDR3 extends over 15 amino acids.

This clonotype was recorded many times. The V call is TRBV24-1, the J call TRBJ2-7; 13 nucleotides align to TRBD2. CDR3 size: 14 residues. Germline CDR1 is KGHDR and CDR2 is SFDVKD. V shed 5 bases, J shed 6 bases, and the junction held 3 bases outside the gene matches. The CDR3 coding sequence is TGTGCCACCAGTGGGACTAGCGGGAGTTCCGAGCAGTACTTC. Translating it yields CATSGTSGSSEQYF.

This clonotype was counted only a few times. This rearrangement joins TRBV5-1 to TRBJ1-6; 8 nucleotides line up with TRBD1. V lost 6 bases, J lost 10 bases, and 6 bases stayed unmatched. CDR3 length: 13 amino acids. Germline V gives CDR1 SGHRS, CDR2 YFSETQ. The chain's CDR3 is CASNPDRESPLHF. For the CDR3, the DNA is TGCGCCAGCAACCCGGACAGGGAATCACCCCTCCACTTT.

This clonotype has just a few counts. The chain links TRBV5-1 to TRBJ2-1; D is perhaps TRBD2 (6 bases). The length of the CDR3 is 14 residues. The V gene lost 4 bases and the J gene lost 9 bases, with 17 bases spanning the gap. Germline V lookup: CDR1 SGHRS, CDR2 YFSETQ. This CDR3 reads CASSLGASEGEQFF. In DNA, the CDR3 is TGCGCCAGCAGCCTCGGGGCTAGCGAGGGTGAGCAGTTCTTC.

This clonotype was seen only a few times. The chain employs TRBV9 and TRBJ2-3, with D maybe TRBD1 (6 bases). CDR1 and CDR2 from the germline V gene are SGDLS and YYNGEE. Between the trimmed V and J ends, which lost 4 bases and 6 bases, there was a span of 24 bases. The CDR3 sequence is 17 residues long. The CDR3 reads CASSSSLGTKHIDTQYF. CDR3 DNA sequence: TGTGCCAGCAGCTCATCGCTCGGGACAAAGCACATTGATACGCAGTATTTT.